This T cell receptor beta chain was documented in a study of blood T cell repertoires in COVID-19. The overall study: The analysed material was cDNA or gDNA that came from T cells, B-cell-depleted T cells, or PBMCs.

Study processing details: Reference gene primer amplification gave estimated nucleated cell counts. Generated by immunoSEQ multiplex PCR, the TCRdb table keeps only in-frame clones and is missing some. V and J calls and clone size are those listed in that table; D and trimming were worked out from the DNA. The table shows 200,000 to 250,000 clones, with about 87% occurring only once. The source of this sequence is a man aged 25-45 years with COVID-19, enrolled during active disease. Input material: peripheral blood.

The CDR3 DNA reads as TGTGCCAGCTCACCTCGTGTCAGGGGGCTGTCGGGGAACACTGAAGCTTTCTTT. It translates to CASSPRVRGLSGNTEAFF. The chain combines TRBV18 with TRBJ1-1, with 8 bases fitting TRBD1. This CDR3 comprises 18 residues. The ends lost 3 bases at V and 1 base at J; junction bases unmatched: 13. CDR1 and CDR2 (germline): KGHSH, LQKENI.